The 18 T cell receptor beta chains given below trace back to one sample, sequenced in a study of blood T cell repertoires in COVID-19. Only in-frame clones appear in the TCRdb table, and some are missing; sequencing was by immunoSEQ multiplex PCR. The sample lists 150,000 to 200,000 clones, 80% to 90% occurring once. Sequencing was done on a sample of peripheral blood. The source is a man aged 50-60 years with active or convalescent COVID-19.

The CDR3 here is CASSRGTGGDANYGYTF. CDR3 DNA: TGCGCCAGCAGCAGAGGGACAGGGGGGGACGCTAACTATGGCTACACCTTC. The gene calls are TRBV4-3 and TRBJ1-2; the match to TRBD1 covers 11 bases. This CDR3 is 17 amino acids long. The ends lost 5 bases at V and 0 bases at J; junction bases unmatched: 8. Germline-derived CDR1 and CDR2 are LGHNA and YSLEER.

Only one count was recorded for this clone. This sequence joins TRBV7-9 and TRBJ1-1, with D maybe TRBD1 (5 bases). Germline CDR1 SEHNR, CDR2 FQNEAQ (reference sequence). This CDR3 is 14 amino acids long. Trimming stripped 5 bases from V and 1 base from J, with 11 bases between. CDR3 DNA: TGTGCCAGCAGCGAGCAGGGCGGGAACACTGAAGCTTTCTTT. Its translation is CASSEQGGNTEAFF. The entire variable domain, with the rest obtained from reference TRBV7-9 and TRBJ1-1, is as follows: DTGVSQNPRHKITKRGQNVTFRCDPISEHNRLYWYRQTLGQGPEFLTYFQNEAQLEKSRLLSDRFSAERPKGSFSTLEIQRTEQGDSAMYLCASSEQGGNTEAFFGQGTRLTVV.

The chain couples TRBV19 to TRBJ1-2; 7 bases match TRBD1. In germline, CDR1 is LNHDA, CDR2 SQIVND (reference sequence). V lost 4 bases to trimming and J lost 6 bases; unmatched junction nucleotides: 5. The CDR3 runs to 13 residues. The CDR3 reads CASSNRGQDGYTF. DNA of the CDR3: TGTGCCAGTAGTAACCGAGGACAGGATGGCTACACCTTC. Full variable domain (rest looked up from reference TRBV19 and TRBJ1-2): DGGITQSPKYLFRKEGQNVTLSCEQNLNHDAMYWYRQDPGQGLRLIYYSQIVNDFQKGDIAEGYSVSREKKESFPLTVTSAQKNPTAFYLCASSNRGQDGYTFGSGTRLTVV.

This clone was seen more than once but under ten times. The chain couples TRBV19 to TRBJ1-4, with 7 bases aligning to TRBD1. Germline V CDR1 and CDR2: LNHDA, SQIVND (reference sequence). V was pared by 6 bases and J by 4 bases, with 11 bases of the junction left unmatched. This CDR3 spans 16 amino acids. Here the CDR3 DNA reads TGTGCCAGTAGCGATCCGAGGGGGCTCGGTAATGAAAAACTGTTTTTT. This sequence encodes CASSDPRGLGNEKLFF.

The chain recombines TRBV19 with TRBJ2-3, with 7 positions matching TRBD1. Germline CDR1 is LNHDA and CDR2 is SQIVND (reference sequence). CDR3 length: 14 amino acids. The trim removed 7 bases at V and 9 bases at J, leaving 13 bases unmatched. CDR3 DNA: TGTGCCAGTACCGACAGGGTCGAGACCCCCACGCAGTATTTT. It codes for CASTDRVETPTQYF.

The chain joins TRBV11-3 to TRBJ2-5; TRBD2 might be the D (5 bases). The length of the CDR3 is 13 residues. The germline gives CDR1 SGHNT, CDR2 YENEEA. The V and J ends lost 5 bases and 5 bases respectively, with 12 bases between them. The CDR3 DNA follows: TGTGCCAGCAGCGGCACTAGTGGGGAGACCCAGTACTTC. Protein product: CASSGTSGETQYF.

The chain employs TRBV27 and TRBJ2-7; TRBD2 matches 8 bases. With 3 bases clipped from V and 0 bases from J, the junction kept 10 bases outside the gene matches. Germline assignment: CDR1 MNHEY and CDR2 SMNVEV (reference sequence). This CDR3 is built from 17 residues. The CDR3 bases are TGTGCCAGCAGTTTTAGCCGGGGGGGCTATGTCTCCTACGAGCAGTACTTC. It translates to CASSFSRGGYVSYEQYF.

The V call is TRBV4-1, the J call TRBJ2-2; D might be TRBD1 (6 bases). V lost 1 base to trimming and J lost 7 bases, with 16 bases between them. Germline assignment: CDR1 MGHRA and CDR2 YSYEKL. This CDR3 spans 16 amino acids. Here the CDR3 DNA reads TGCGCCAGCAGCCAAGTGGGATACAGGGCCCTCGGGGAGCTGTTTTTT. As protein: CASSQVGYRALGELFF.

The chain is built from TRBV5-1 and TRBJ1-1; 11 bases fit TRBD1. The CDR3 runs 16 residues. Trimming removed 0 bases from V and 5 bases from J; junction bases left unmatched: 6. Germline V gene sequence: CDR1 SGHRS, CDR2 YFSETQ. The CDR3 DNA reads TGCGCCAGCAGCTTGGTAGGACAGGGGGCCGGAACTGAAGCTTTCTTT. Its translation is CASSLVGQGAGTEAFF.

V and J are TRBV29-1 and TRBJ1-5; 8 bases line up with TRBD1. With 4 bases clipped from V and 1 base from J, the junction kept 6 bases outside the gene matches. Germline V lookup: CDR1 SQVTM, CDR2 ANQGSEA. CDR3 length equals 15 residues. The CDR3 spells CSVAETGVSNQPQHF. The DNA of the CDR3 is TGCAGCGTTGCGGAGACAGGGGTGAGCAATCAGCCCCAGCATTTT. The entire variable domain, with the rest obtained from reference TRBV29-1 and TRBJ1-5, is as follows: SAVISQKPSRDICQRGTSLTIQCQVDSQVTMMFWYRQQPGQSLTLIATANQGSEATYESGFVIDKFPISRPNLTFSTLTVSNMSPEDSSIYLCSVAETGVSNQPQHFGDGTRLSIL.

The chain is built from TRBV20-1 and TRBJ1-2, with D unresolved. The CDR3 length is 10 residues. Germline V gene lookup returns CDR1 DFQATT and CDR2 SNEGSKA (reference sequence). This CDR3 reads CIRTVYGYTF. The DNA for the CDR3 is TGCATCCGCACGGTCTATGGCTACACCTTC.

The chain links TRBV9 to TRBJ2-3, with no clear D. Germline V lookup: CDR1 SGDLS, CDR2 YYNGEE. This CDR3 has 15 amino acids. The V and J ends lost 2 bases and 1 base respectively, with 11 bases between them. DNA of the CDR3: TGTGCCAGCAGCGTTAGCCCGAGTGGCACAGATACGCAGTATTTT. Encoded protein: CASSVSPSGTDTQYF.

The genes are TRBV6-5 and TRBJ1-2; no reliable D call. This CDR3 is 14 amino acids long. CDR1 MNHEY and CDR2 SVGAGI come from the germline V gene. Trimming removed 6 bases from V and 4 bases from J, with 15 bases in between. CDR3 bases: TGTGCCAGCAGAGGCAGCGGATTCGTCTATGGCTACACCTTC. Translated: CASRGSGFVYGYTF.

This clone has just a few counts. The J gene is TRBJ2-7, the V gene TRBV5-1; D is unclear. The CDR3 is made up of 12 amino acids. CDR1 is SGHRS and CDR2 is YFSETQ in the germline V gene. Trimming removed 0 bases at V and 7 bases at J, with 8 bases between. The CDR3 DNA sequence: TGCGCCAGCAGCTTGGGAGGTCTAGAGCAGTACTTC. Amino acid sequence: CASSLGGLEQYF.

This chain links TRBV9 with TRBJ2-3, with D perhaps TRBD2 (5 bases). This CDR3 region has 12 residues. From germline, CDR1 is SGDLS and CDR2 YYNGEE. Trimming removed 8 bases at V and 3 bases at J, with 10 bases between. The CDR3 loop is CASTGETDTQYF. For the CDR3, the DNA is TGTGCCAGTACCGGGGAGACAGATACGCAGTATTTT.

This clone occurred a few times. The chain is built from TRBV19 and TRBJ1-5; TRBD1 matches at 10 bases. This CDR3 comprises 16 residues. J lost 6 bases, V lost 5 bases, and 10 bases had no gene match. In germline, CDR1 is LNHDA, CDR2 SQIVND (reference sequence). The CDR3 loop reads CASSLTDRGRGQPQHF. The CDR3 DNA sequence: TGTGCCAGTAGTCTCACAGACAGGGGGCGCGGTCAGCCCCAGCATTTT.

The J gene is TRBJ2-1, the V gene TRBV29-1; 7 bases agree with TRBD1. Germline lookup yields CDR1 SQVTM and CDR2 ANQGSEA. The CDR3 totals 14 residues. V shed 6 bases, J shed 2 bases, and the junction held 7 bases outside the gene matches. The CDR3 bases are TGCAGCGTCCAAGACAGGGCCACCTACAATGAGCAGTTCTTC. Its translation is CSVQDRATYNEQFF.

This clone was observed a single time. This sequence joins TRBV7-2 and TRBJ2-3; 10 bases match TRBD1. CDR3 length equals 15 residues. In germline, CDR1 is SGHTA, CDR2 FQGNSA. Trimming removed 3 bases from V and 5 bases from J; junction bases left unmatched: 5. In nucleotides, the CDR3 is TGTGCCAGCAGCTTGACAGGGGGCCTGGGAGATACGCAGTATTTT. It specifies CASSLTGGLGDTQYF.